Below, one TCR beta chain is given with its context. Antigen specificity is unknown. Arm-PCR of CDR3 regions and iRepertoire HTBI primers were the basis on which TCR beta libraries were built. One entry per CDR3 protein results from TCRdb running MiXCR on the multiplex PCR reads. The table lists 400,000 to 550,000 distinct CDR3 sequences, about 17% of them singletons. The entry originates in a study of regulatory T cells in long-lasting Graves disease. Time point of the sample: newly diagnosed GD, antithyroid drugs for less than 3 months. Construction of the TCR library relied on RNA isolated from PBMCs. The germline V gene has CDR1 SGDLS and CDR2 YYNGEE. Trimming removed 0 bases from V and 1 base from J; junction bases left unmatched: 2. The CDR3 loop spans 15 amino acids. Study observations and caveats: Under persistent disease, TRBV28, TRBJ1-2 and TRBJ2-5 were used preferentially.

This sample also belongs to another study, concerning T cells in Graves' hyperthyroidism and ophthalmopathy. That study adds: Stable hyperthyroidism was separated from ophthalmopathy by a model based on 13 V-J features.

This sequence originates from a woman younger than 30 with Graves disease. The V gene is TRBV9, the J gene TRBJ1-1; 8 bases are a match to TRBD1. This specimen was peripheral blood mononuclear cells (PBMCs), taken at new diagnosis, from a patient treated with antithyroid drugs. CDR3 nucleotide sequence: TGTGCCAGCAGCGTAGGACAGGGGTCGAACACTGAAGCTTTCTTT. It is translated as CASSVGQGSNTEAFF.